The following is a TCR beta chain sequence with its context. The antigen is undetermined. These data come from a study of cytomegalovirus exposure and HLA in healthy donors. About the research overall: Of 300 to 450 genotyped donors, roughly 80% clustered with self-reported Caucasian donors. General study points: In a later analysis, TCR beta V- and J-gene trimming showed a link to a missense DCLRE1C variant. The authors later found HLA-associated TCR beta chains more clonally expanded than equally common others.

Germline V CDR1 and CDR2: SGHTA, FQGNSA. V lost 5 bases, J lost 8 bases, and 18 bases lay in between. The CDR3 is 14 amino acids. PCR involved 60 Vbeta and 13 Jbeta primers. TCRdb's table, derived via immunoSEQ multiplex PCR, lists solely in-frame clones and lacks some. There are tens of thousands of clones in the sample, with 4% held by the top ten. Sequenced material: PBMCs. The receptor's source is a male donor in good health and CMV-seronegative. The chain uses TRBV7-2 and TRBJ1-2, with D uncertain. The CDR3 DNA reads as TGTGCCAGCAGCACAAGATCTACCCCCGGGGGCTACACCTTC. It specifies CASSTRSTPGGYTF. Complete variable domain (other parts from reference TRBV7-2 and TRBJ1-2): GAGVSQSPSNKVTEKGKDVELRCDPISGHTALYWYRQSLGQGLEFLIYFQGNSAPDKSGLPSDRFSAERTGGSVSTLTIQRTQQEDSAVYLCASSTRSTPGGYTFGSGTRLTVV.